These 30 T cell receptor beta chains came from one sample sequenced in a study of T-cell reconstitution after alpha-beta-depleted transplantation in children. Preparation of the TCRbeta library involved a method that used unique molecular identifiers. One entry per CDR3 protein results from TCRdb running MiXCR on the PCR reads. The sample comprises hundreds of thousands of distinct CDR3 sequences, about 10% of which are singletons, and around 4% rests with the top ten. Sequenced here: PBMCs from the stem cell graft donor, sampled from the stem cell graft. The receptors here all came from a human donor who donated a stem cell graft to a child with acute myeloid leukemia.

The chain combines TRBV10-3 with TRBJ1-1; D is unresolved. V was clipped by 4 bases and J by 1 base, with 4 bases between them. The CDR3 is 12 amino acids. CDR1 is ENHRY, CDR2 SYGVKD, per germline. CDR3 nucleotides: TGTGCCATCAGTGTCGAGAACACTGAAGCTTTCTTT. Protein: CAISVENTEAFF.

This clonotype was detected ten times or more. The V call is TRBV20-1, the J call TRBJ2-5; TRBD1 or TRBD2 may be the D gene (5 bases each). Germline CDR1 reads DFQATT; CDR2 reads SNEGSKA (reference sequence). The CDR3 spans 13 residues. Trimming left V 6 bases short and J 2 bases short, with 13 bases between. This CDR3 is CSAERGRQETQYF. CDR3 bases: TGCAGTGCGGAGAGGGGTAGACAAGAGACCCAGTACTTC.

There are many counts of this clonotype. The chain uses TRBV29-1 and TRBJ2-1; the D gene is possibly TRBD1 (6 bases). V gave up 5 bases and J gave up 6 bases, with 17 bases separating them. Germline CDR1 SQVTM, CDR2 ANQGSEA. The CDR3 length is 14 residues. The CDR3 coding sequence is TGCAGCGTTAGTGGCATTAGGGACATCAATGAGCAGTTCTTC. Protein: CSVSGIRDINEQFF.

The chain's CDR3 is CASRLPGGDEQFF. The DNA for the CDR3 is TGTGCCAGCAGGCTTCCGGGGGGCGATGAGCAGTTCTTC. This chain uses TRBV12-3 or TRBV12-4 with TRBJ2-1; possibly TRBD2 for D (7 bases). With 6 bases removed from V and 8 bases from J, the gap between germline ends came to 14 bases. This CDR3 has 13 amino acids.

The chain employs TRBV7-2 and TRBJ1-5; D is uncertain. V lost 3 bases to trimming and J lost 4 bases, with 10 bases between them. The CDR3 totals 14 residues. Germline assignment: CDR1 SGHTA and CDR2 FQGNSA. CDR3 DNA: TGTGCCAGCAGCTTCAGTACATCGAATCAGCCCCAGCATTTT. Amino acid sequence: CASSFSTSNQPQHF.

In this sample, this clonotype turned up many times. This chain joins TRBV29-1 and TRBJ2-7; 9 bases match TRBD2. Germline values: CDR1 SQVTM, CDR2 ANQGSEA. J was trimmed by 3 bases and V by 6 bases; bases with no gene match: 3. The CDR3 contains 12 residues. CDR3 DNA: TGCAGCGTCCGGACTAGCGTCTACGAGCAGTACTTC. It encodes CSVRTSVYEQYF.

This rearrangement joins TRBV7-9 to TRBJ1-4; D may be TRBD1 (5 bases). The CDR3 is 13 amino acids. Germline CDR1 reads SEHNR; CDR2 reads FQNEAQ (reference sequence). The CDR3 spells CAGEGATNEKLFF. DNA for the CDR3: TGTGCAGGGGAAGGGGCAACTAATGAAAAACTGTTTTTT.

The J gene is TRBJ2-3, the V gene TRBV30, with a tentative D call TRBD2 (5 bases). Germline assignment: CDR1 GTSNPN and CDR2 SVGIG (reference sequence). CDR3 length: 14 residues. Trimming removed 2 bases at V and 0 bases at J, with 9 bases between. CDR3 amino acids: CAWSTGSSTDTQYF. CDR3 DNA sequence: TGTGCCTGGAGTACGGGGAGTAGCACAGATACGCAGTATTTT.

J is TRBJ1-1 and V is TRBV12-3 or TRBV12-4; D is unclear. The V and J ends lost 2 bases and 0 bases respectively, with 7 bases between them. The CDR3 runs to 14 residues. The CDR3: CASSLSWMNTEAFF. CDR3 nucleotide sequence: TGTGCCAGCAGTTTAAGTTGGATGAACACTGAAGCTTTCTTT.

This clonotype was counted many times. The gene calls are TRBV11-1 and TRBJ2-3, with 10 bases matching TRBD2. The CDR3 contains 15 residues. V lost 5 bases and J lost 2; bases outside the gene matches: 4. The germline gives CDR1 SGHAT, CDR2 FQDESV (reference sequence). The CDR3 loop reads CASSASGGLTDTQYF. DNA for the CDR3: TGTGCCAGCAGCGCTAGCGGGGGCCTCACAGATACGCAGTATTTT.

This clonotype appeared a few times. This chain joins TRBV12-3 or TRBV12-4 and TRBJ1-1; possible D gene TRBD1, 6 bases. This CDR3 comprises 13 residues. V gave up 4 bases and J gave up 5 bases, with 11 bases separating them. CDR3 residues: CASSSPQGTEAFF. The CDR3 DNA reads TGTGCCAGCAGTTCGCCACAGGGTACTGAAGCTTTCTTT.

This clonotype was observed at least ten times. V usage is TRBV6-5 and J usage is TRBJ1-1, with D uncertain. Deletions cut 6 bases from V and 7 bases from J, with 12 bases between. Germline lookup yields CDR1 MNHEY and CDR2 SVGAGI. This CDR3 contains 12 residues. The CDR3 sequence is CASRRIQFEAFF. The CDR3 region has the DNA TGTGCCAGCAGAAGAATACAGTTTGAAGCTTTCTTT.

Many counts were recorded for this clonotype. This chain links TRBV12-3 or TRBV12-4 with TRBJ2-7; D is unclear. Trimming left V 2 bases short and J 0 bases short, with 8 bases between. This CDR3 has 14 amino acids. The CDR3 loop is CASSLRTGSYEQYF. The CDR3 DNA is TGTGCCAGCAGTTTACGGACGGGCTCCTACGAGCAGTACTTC.

This clonotype was observed many times. V gene TRBV5-1 combines with J gene TRBJ1-1; no clear D. The germline gives CDR1 SGHRS, CDR2 YFSETQ. The CDR3 contains 13 residues. The V and J ends lost 4 bases and 5 bases respectively, with 12 bases between them. CDR3 DNA sequence: TGCGCCAGCAGCGAAGGTGGAGGGACTGAAGCTTTCTTT. Translated: CASSEGGGTEAFF.

This clonotype occurred a few times. The genes are TRBV7-2 and TRBJ2-1, with TRBD2 identical over 10 bases. The germline V gene encodes CDR1 SGHTA and CDR2 FQGNSA. The ends lost 5 bases at V and 6 bases at J; junction bases unmatched: 10. The CDR3 spans 16 residues. The CDR3 DNA reads as TGTGCCAGCAGCCTCCCCAGCGGGAGGGGTCTCAATGAGCAGTTCTTC. This sequence encodes CASSLPSGRGLNEQFF.

The V gene is TRBV12-3 or TRBV12-4, the J gene TRBJ2-1, with 11 bases fitting TRBD1. V shed 6 bases, J shed 1 base, and the junction held 5 bases outside the gene matches. This CDR3 has 16 amino acids. The CDR3 coding sequence is TGTGCCAGCAGGCGCGGGACAGGGGGTTCCTACAATGAGCAGTTCTTC. As protein: CASRRGTGGSYNEQFF.

This clonotype was found a few times. The V and J genes are TRBV21-1 and TRBJ2-2. TRBV21-1 constitutes a pseudogene. The CDR3 runs 15 residues. The chain's CDR3 is CASSRKEQGTGELFF. In nucleotides, the CDR3 is TGTGCCAGCAGCCGCAAGGAACAAGGCACCGGGGAGCTGTTTTTT.

This clonotype was found a few times. The genes are TRBV12-3 or TRBV12-4 and TRBJ2-2; tentatively, D is TRBD2 (7 bases). Trimming removed 10 bases from V and 2 bases from J, with 20 bases in between. This CDR3 region has 16 residues. The CDR3 DNA follows: TGTGCCACCGGGGGGCCCGGACCCAGAAACACCGGGGAGCTGTTTTTT. Protein sequence: CATGGPGPRNTGELFF.

The chain employs TRBV12-3 or TRBV12-4 and TRBJ2-1; TRBD2 aligns across 11 bases. CDR3 size: 14 residues. J gave up 9 bases and V 3 bases, and 4 bases lay outside the gene matches. The CDR3 DNA is TGTGCCAGCAGTTTTAGCGGGGGGGCCACTGAGCAGTTCTTC. This encodes CASSFSGGATEQFF.

The gene calls are TRBV24-1 and TRBJ2-1, with 10 bases matching TRBD2. In germline, CDR1 is KGHDR, CDR2 SFDVKD. The CDR3 runs 17 residues. The V and J ends lost 4 bases and 8 bases, in that order; junction bases with no gene match: 13. CDR3 sequence reads: CATSDPTASGREDEQFF. The CDR3 DNA reads TGTGCCACCAGTGACCCCACGGCTAGCGGGAGAGAGGATGAGCAGTTCTTC.

Many counts were recorded for this clonotype. This chain connects TRBV28 to TRBJ1-4, with 12 bases aligning to TRBD1. Germline loops: CDR1 MDHEN, CDR2 SYDVKM. This CDR3 region has 18 residues. V gave up 7 bases and J gave up 2 bases; unmatched junction bases: 11. CDR3 coding DNA: TGTGCCAGCAAACCCTCCGGGACAGGGGGCGGTACTAATGAAAAACTGTTTTTT. It encodes CASKPSGTGGGTNEKLFF. Variable domain in full (rest from reference TRBV28 and TRBJ1-4): DVKVTQSSRYLVKRTGEKVFLECVQDMDHENMFWYRQDPGLGLRLIYFSYDVKMKEKGDIPEGYSVSREKKERFSLILESASTNQTSMYLCASKPSGTGGGTNEKLFFGSGTQLSVL.

Only a few counts were recorded for this clonotype. The J gene is TRBJ2-7, the V gene TRBV7-2; 9 nucleotides match TRBD1. Germline V lookup: CDR1 SGHTA, CDR2 FQGNSA. J was trimmed by 4 bases and V by 8 bases; bases with no gene match: 3. The CDR3 has 12 amino acids. CDR3 DNA sequence: TGTGCCAGCGGGACAGGGAGGTACGAGCAGTACTTC. The encoded protein is CASGTGRYEQYF.

Many counts were recorded for this clonotype. The chain is built from TRBV6-5 and TRBJ1-3, with D possibly TRBD1 on 6 matching bases. The CDR3 has 17 residues. V was shortened by 0 bases and J by 2 bases, with 14 bases between the two germline ends. Germline CDR1 is MNHEY and CDR2 is SVGAGI. The CDR3: CASSYSPTGAAGNTIYF. For the CDR3, the DNA is TGTGCCAGCAGTTACTCTCCTACGGGGGCGGCTGGAAACACCATATATTTT.

The rearrangement joins TRBV6-5 to TRBJ2-7; tentative D call: TRBD2 (6 bases). Trimming shortened V by 0 bases and J by 7 bases, and 16 bases separated the two germline ends. Germline assignment: CDR1 MNHEY and CDR2 SVGAGI. The CDR3 covers 15 residues. CDR3 DNA: TGTGCCAGCAGTTACTCGGTCCCTAGCGATTCGGAGCAGTACTTC. It yields the protein CASSYSVPSDSEQYF.

V and J are TRBV4-2 and TRBJ2-7; D might be TRBD1 (7 bases). With 3 bases removed from V and 0 bases from J, the gap between germline ends came to 18 bases. CDR1 is LGHNA, CDR2 YNFKEQ, per germline. The CDR3 has 17 amino acids. CDR3 sequence: CASSHVPGGTASYEQYF. CDR3 sequence (DNA): TGTGCCAGCAGCCATGTTCCAGGGGGGACTGCCTCCTACGAGCAGTACTTC.

The rearrangement links TRBV28 to TRBJ2-1; D is perhaps TRBD2 (5 bases). The germline V gene has CDR1 MDHEN and CDR2 SYDVKM. This CDR3 is built from 15 residues. V was trimmed by 5 bases and J by 7 bases, leaving 18 bases between them. CDR3 sequence reads: CASSPRDRRGNEQFF. The CDR3 nucleotides read TGTGCCAGCAGTCCCCGGGATAGACGAGGGAATGAGCAGTTCTTC. Looking up the rest from reference TRBV28 and TRBJ2-1 gives the full variable domain: DVKVTQSSRYLVKRTGEKVFLECVQDMDHENMFWYRQDPGLGLRLIYFSYDVKMKEKGDIPEGYSVSREKKERFSLILESASTNQTSMYLCASSPRDRRGNEQFFGPGTRLTVL.

This clonotype has a handful of counts. The CDR3 nucleotides are TGCAGTGCTAGTACAACTAGTTCCTTACGCGAGCAGTACTTC. Translated: CSASTTSSLREQYF. The chain links TRBV20-1 to TRBJ2-7; possibly TRBD2 for D (5 bases). This CDR3 comprises 14 residues. Germline CDR1 DFQATT, CDR2 SNEGSKA (reference sequence). V was cut by 3 bases and J by 6 bases, with 18 bases left in between.

This clonotype appeared a few times. The chain is built from TRBV6-5 and TRBJ2-7, with 7 bases fitting TRBD1. The CDR3 is made up of 15 amino acids. J gave up 5 bases and V 4 bases, and 11 bases lay outside the gene matches. Germline V gene sequence: CDR1 MNHEY, CDR2 SVGAGI. The CDR3 coding sequence is TGTGCCAGCAGTTGGCCGGGACAGCCGGCGGACGAGCAGTACTTC. This sequence encodes CASSWPGQPADEQYF.

The sample holds many counts of this clonotype. The rearrangement joins TRBV3-1 to TRBJ2-2, with a weak D call TRBD2 (6 bases). CDR3 length: 14 amino acids. The germline V gene has CDR1 LGHDT and CDR2 YNNKEL (reference sequence). V dropped 8 bases and J dropped 3 bases, with 13 bases sitting between them. The DNA for the CDR3 is TGTGCCAGCCGGGGGACGCTCCACACCGGGGAGCTGTTTTTT. Residues: CASRGTLHTGELFF.

The table lists this clonotype with many counts. The rearrangement links TRBV12-3 or TRBV12-4 to TRBJ2-2; D is uncertain. The CDR3 totals 13 residues. Trimming removed 7 bases at V and 7 bases at J, with 13 bases between. CDR3 bases: TGTGCCAGCACTTACCTAGGTGTCGGGGAGCTGTTTTTT. It translates to CASTYLGVGELFF.